These 22 T cell receptor beta chains came from one sample sequenced in a study of T cells in Graves' hyperthyroidism and ophthalmopathy. TCR beta CDR3 sequences were amplified from RNA transcripts. In the first-round RT-PCR of the TCR CDR3, the HTBI primer set was used. TCRdb recomputed calls from the multiplex PCR reads with MiXCR, one row per CDR3 protein. Of roughly 240,000 distinct CDR3 sequences detected, 16% appear once; the ten largest clones hold around 30%. The sample was blood. These receptors all come from a woman between 18 and 29 years old with Graves' ophthalmopathy.

In its sample, this clonotype was seen many times. The V and J genes are TRBV2 and TRBJ2-7; TRBD1 matches at 10 bases. CDR1 is SNHLY and CDR2 is FYNNEI in the germline V gene. The CDR3 loop spans 15 amino acids. With V trimmed by 6 bases and J by 3 bases, 8 bases remained unmatched. In DNA, the CDR3 is TGTGCCAGCAGCGATTTCAGGACAGGGGGCTACGAGCAGTACTTC. It yields the protein CASSDFRTGGYEQYF.

For the CDR3, the DNA is TGCGCCAGCAGCTTCGCCGGGACAGGGGGCTTAGACTACTATGGCTACACCTTC. Translated, it gives CASSFAGTGGLDYYGYTF. The rearrangement uses TRBV5-1 and TRBJ1-2, with 12 bases aligning to TRBD1. The trim removed 2 bases at V and 3 bases at J, leaving 11 bases unmatched. Germline-derived CDR1 and CDR2 are SGHRS and YFSETQ. The CDR3 has 18 amino acids.

This clonotype was seen many times. This chain joins TRBV30 and TRBJ1-2, with TRBD1 matching over 8 bases. The trim removed 0 bases at V and 4 bases at J, leaving 7 bases unmatched. CDR3 length: 15 amino acids. Germline lookup yields CDR1 GTSNPN and CDR2 SVGIG (reference sequence). The CDR3 region has the DNA TGTGCCTGGAGTGTAGTGGGGACAGGAGTCTATGGCTACACCTTC. Translation gives CAWSVVGTGVYGYTF.

The chain employs TRBV4-3 and TRBJ2-5; perhaps TRBD2 as D (6 bases). Germline values: CDR1 LGHNA, CDR2 YSLEER. V lost 0 bases and J 5 bases, leaving 16 bases between the germline ends. The CDR3 totals 16 residues. The CDR3 DNA reads as TGCGCCAGCAGCCAAGATCGGTGGCGGGACGGGGAGACCCAGTACTTC. Protein product: CASSQDRWRDGETQYF.

This clonotype has a count of ten or more. This chain joins TRBV6-1 and TRBJ1-6; 9 bases map to TRBD1. This CDR3 region has 15 residues. The trim removed 6 bases at V and 9 bases at J, leaving 9 bases unmatched. From germline, CDR1 is MNHNS and CDR2 SASEGT. The DNA for the CDR3 is TGTGCCAGCAGCCACACCGGGACAGGGCGTTCACCCCTCCACTTT. It yields the protein CASSHTGTGRSPLHF.

This clonotype has ten or more counts. The chain is built from TRBV5-1 and TRBJ2-1; 7 bases are shared with TRBD2. Germline CDR1 is SGHRS and CDR2 is YFSETQ. V was pared by 4 bases and J by 8 bases, with 9 bases of the junction left unmatched. This CDR3 region has 14 residues. The CDR3 reads CASSPRTRGDEQFF. The CDR3 coding sequence is TGCGCCAGCAGCCCACGGACTAGAGGGGATGAGCAGTTCTTC.

V gene TRBV20-1 combines with J gene TRBJ2-5; 9 bases are a match to TRBD2. Germline V gene data show CDR1 as DFQATT and CDR2 as SNEGSKA (reference sequence). CDR3 length: 15 residues. After removal of 1 base from V and 0 bases from J, the junction contained 3 bases not matched to a gene. CDR3 loop: CSARGVAGDQETQYF. As DNA, the CDR3 is TGCAGTGCTAGAGGGGTAGCGGGAGACCAAGAGACCCAGTACTTC.

This clonotype was seen repeatedly, ten times or more. V and J are TRBV7-9 and TRBJ2-7, with TRBD2 identical over 8 bases. CDR3 length: 15 residues. The junction had 2 bases not matched to a gene; V was cut back by 1 base and J by 0 bases. Germline V gives CDR1 SEHNR, CDR2 FQNEAQ (reference sequence). As DNA, the CDR3 is TGTGCCAGCAGCTTAGTGGGACTAGGCTCCTACGAGCAGTACTTC. The encoded protein is CASSLVGLGSYEQYF. The full variable domain, rest sourced from reference TRBV7-9 and TRBJ2-7, is DTGVSQNPRHKITKRGQNVTFRCDPISEHNRLYWYRQTLGQGPEFLTYFQNEAQLEKSRLLSDRFSAERPKGSFSTLEIQRTEQGDSAMYLCASSLVGLGSYEQYFGPGTRLTVT.

The chain links TRBV11-3 to TRBJ2-2; 15 bases are shared with TRBD2. The CDR3 runs to 17 residues. V gave up 4 bases and J gave up 4 bases; unmatched junction bases: 4. Germline V gives CDR1 SGHNT, CDR2 YENEEA. CDR3 loop: CASSSGLAGGPTGELFF. CDR3 bases: TGTGCCAGCAGCTCCGGACTAGCGGGGGGGCCCACCGGGGAGCTGTTTTTT.

This clonotype was recorded many times. The CDR3 DNA is TGTGCCAGCAGTTACGTCGGACTAGCGGGAACAGAGACCCAGTACTTC. Its translation is CASSYVGLAGTETQYF. J is TRBJ2-5 and V is TRBV6-5; the match to TRBD2 covers 12 bases. Germline V gives CDR1 MNHEY, CDR2 SVGAGI. Trimming at V came to 2 bases and at J to 4 bases, leaving 5 bases not matched to a gene. This CDR3 has 16 residues.

This clonotype came up many times. V and J are TRBV6-6 and TRBJ1-1; the D gene is possibly TRBD1 (5 bases). Trimming took 2 bases from V and 3 from J, leaving 7 bases between them. There are 13 residues in the CDR3. CDR1 and CDR2 from the germline V gene are MNHNY and SVGAGI (reference sequence). The CDR3: CASSYGGYTEAFF. The CDR3 DNA is TGTGCCAGCAGTTACGGGGGTTACACTGAAGCTTTCTTT.

At least ten counts were recorded for this clonotype. The chain recombines TRBV5-1 with TRBJ2-2; possible D gene TRBD1, 6 bases. Germline V gives CDR1 SGHRS, CDR2 YFSETQ. V was shortened by 7 bases and J by 5 bases, with 15 bases between the two germline ends. CDR3 length: 14 amino acids. The CDR3 reads CASGRNRDTGELFF. CDR3 in DNA: TGCGCCAGCGGACGAAACAGGGATACCGGGGAGCTGTTTTTT.

This clonotype was recorded at least ten times. This sequence joins TRBV27 and TRBJ2-1, with D possibly matching TRBD2 (5 bases). V lost 2 bases to trimming and J lost 1 base, with 12 bases between them. The length of the CDR3 is 16 residues. CDR1 and CDR2 from the germline V gene are MNHEY and SMNVEV (reference sequence). In nucleotides, the CDR3 is TGTGCCAGCAGTTTAGGCGGGCTGCCTTCCTACAATGAGCAGTTCTTC. Residues: CASSLGGLPSYNEQFF.

Many counts were recorded for this clonotype. This chain links TRBV5-5 with TRBJ1-4, with 8 bases lining up with TRBD1. With V trimmed by 3 bases and J by 3 bases, 4 bases remained unmatched. Germline V lookup: CDR1 SGHKS, CDR2 YYEKEE (reference sequence). The CDR3 spans 15 residues. CDR3 sequence: CASSWGQAANEKLFF. The CDR3 nucleotides read TGTGCCAGCAGCTGGGGACAGGCTGCTAATGAAAAACTGTTTTTT.

This clonotype was counted many times. The J gene is TRBJ2-2, the V gene TRBV3-1, with 9 bases that match TRBD2. Trimming at V came to 1 base and at J to 7 bases, leaving 7 bases not matched to a gene. The CDR3 spans 16 residues. Looked up from germline, CDR1 is LGHDT and CDR2 is YNNKEL (reference sequence). The CDR3 region has the DNA TGTGCCAGCAGCCAAGTTAATAGCGGGAGTGGCGGGGAGCTGTTTTTT. Translated: CASSQVNSGSGGELFF.

This clonotype came up many times. This sequence joins TRBV6-1 and TRBJ1-1; D is unclear. Germline V gene lookup returns CDR1 MNHNS and CDR2 SASEGT. Trimming shortened V by 6 bases and J by 1 base, and 9 bases separated the two germline ends. CDR3 length: 13 residues. As DNA, the CDR3 is TGTGCCAGCAGAAAACACAAGAACACTGAAGCTTTCTTT. Protein sequence: CASRKHKNTEAFF.

This clonotype was counted ten times or more. The chain couples TRBV18 to TRBJ1-1; D gene ambiguous. Per germline, CDR1 KGHSH and CDR2 LQKENI. This CDR3 has 14 amino acids. V gave up 7 bases and J gave up 3 bases, with 15 bases separating them. The CDR3 loop is CASYREQRDTEAFF. The CDR3 DNA is TGTGCCAGCTACAGAGAACAGAGGGACACTGAAGCTTTCTTT.

The sample holds many counts of this clonotype. V gene TRBV6-1 combines with J gene TRBJ2-5, with TRBD2 matching over 8 bases. The V gene's germline CDR1 is MNHNS and CDR2 SASEGT. The CDR3 covers 13 residues. The junction had 0 bases not matched to a gene; V was cut back by 1 base and J by 5 bases. The CDR3 here is CASSEERGETQYF. The CDR3 nucleotides are TGTGCCAGCAGTGAAGAGCGGGGGGAGACCCAGTACTTC.

This clonotype has a handful of counts. This rearrangement joins TRBV4-1 to TRBJ1-3, with D unresolved. The CDR3 spans 13 residues. Germline CDR1 and CDR2: MGHRA and YSYEKL. Trimming took 4 bases from V and 0 from J, leaving 4 bases between them. DNA of the CDR3: TGCGCCAGCAGCCCCCTCTCTGGAAACACCATATATTTT. It encodes CASSPLSGNTIYF.

This clonotype was seen at least ten times. The chain uses TRBV7-9 and TRBJ2-7, with D perhaps TRBD1 or TRBD2 (6 bases each). Trimming removed 3 bases at V and 2 bases at J, with 14 bases between. Germline values: CDR1 SEHNR, CDR2 FQNEAQ (reference sequence). CDR3 size: 15 residues. The CDR3 loop is CASSFNGGLTYEQYF. The CDR3 DNA is TGTGCCAGCAGCTTCAACGGGGGCCTTACCTACGAGCAGTACTTC.

This clonotype was observed a few times. The V and J genes are TRBV9 and TRBJ2-1, with 9 positions matching TRBD2. Trimming cost V 3 bases and J 4 bases; bases outside gene matches: 20. The germline V gene encodes CDR1 SGDLS and CDR2 YYNGEE. The CDR3 sequence is 20 residues long. The CDR3 loop reads CASSADPRTSVPGKYNEQFF. CDR3 sequence (DNA): TGTGCCAGCAGCGCTGACCCCCGGACTAGCGTGCCAGGAAAATACAATGAGCAGTTCTTC.

This clonotype was counted many times. This sequence joins TRBV20-1 and TRBJ1-2; D is ambiguous. The CDR3 contains 17 residues. CDR1 is DFQATT and CDR2 is SNEGSKA in the germline V gene (reference sequence). Trimming cost V 1 base and J 3 bases, with 21 bases left between them. CDR3 loop: CSARGVDGGSIDYGYTF. DNA for the CDR3: TGCAGTGCTAGAGGGGTAGATGGCGGCAGCATTGACTATGGCTACACCTTC.